Presented here are 28 T cell receptor beta chains from one specimen sequenced in a study of beta chain features in type 1 diabetes. Expressed TCRB transcripts were sequenced after all isolated RNA was converted to cDNA. Measured with immunoSEQ multiplex PCR; TCRdb has only the in-frame clones, and not every one. The table shows about 130,000 clones, with just over 9% occurring only once. What was sequenced was central memory CD4+ T cells from blood. The receptors were sampled from a young man in good health.

This clone showed up just a few times. The genes are TRBV7-8 and TRBJ1-5, with D unresolved. The germline V and J ends were trimmed by 4 bases and 2 bases, with 9 bases remaining between them. Germline CDR1 SGHVS, CDR2 FQNEAQ. The CDR3 has 14 residues. CDR3 loop: CASSSPSGNQPQHF. CDR3 nucleotides: TGTGCCAGCAGCTCTCCCTCTGGCAATCAGCCCCAGCATTTT.

The chain carries TRBV4-3 and TRBJ2-7; 11 positions match TRBD2. CDR3 length: 15 amino acids. Losses at the gene ends were 4 bases for V and 1 base for J; bases not matched to a gene: 3. Germline values: CDR1 LGHNA, CDR2 YSLEER. The CDR3 sequence is CASSLGLAGSYEQYF. Here the CDR3 DNA reads TGCGCCAGCAGCCTAGGACTAGCGGGTTCCTACGAGCAGTACTTC.

Only a few counts were recorded for this clone. The V and J genes are TRBV6-6 and TRBJ1-1; TRBD1 matches 10 bases. Germline-derived CDR1 and CDR2 are MNHNY and SVGAGI (reference sequence). V trimming: 5 bases; J trimming: 5 bases; junction bases outside the gene matches: 5. This CDR3 comprises 14 residues. CDR3 bases: TGTGCCAGCAGTCCTAGGACAGGGGGAACTGAAGCTTTCTTT. Encoded protein: CASSPRTGGTEAFF.

This clone appeared a few times. The V gene is TRBV11-2, the J gene TRBJ1-5, with 7 nucleotides matching TRBD1. V lost 1 base to trimming and J lost 8 bases; unmatched junction nucleotides: 2. From germline, CDR1 is SGHAT and CDR2 FQNNGV. CDR3 length: 13 residues. CDR3 DNA: TGTGCCAGCAGCTTAGGGGGACAGAAGCCCCAGCATTTT. Protein product: CASSLGGQKPQHF.

This clone was recorded many times. V gene TRBV7-9 combines with J gene TRBJ1-6; D may be TRBD1 (6 bases). The CDR3 runs 14 residues. CDR1 and CDR2 from the germline V gene are SEHNR and FQNEAQ (reference sequence). V was cut by 6 bases and J by 10 bases, with 16 bases left in between. The CDR3 sequence: CASRMGAVGSPLHF. As DNA, the CDR3 is TGTGCCAGCAGGATGGGGGCTGTAGGCTCACCCCTCCACTTT.

This clone has a count of ten or more. The V gene is TRBV7-9, the J gene TRBJ2-7; D unclear. CDR1 is SEHNR, CDR2 FQNEAQ, per germline (reference sequence). The CDR3 consists of 13 residues. V was trimmed by 5 bases and J by 9 bases, leaving 17 bases between them. The CDR3 DNA reads as TGTGCCAGCAGCAACAGAGTGCTTGGTGGGCAGTACTTC. This codes for CASSNRVLGGQYF.

The CDR3 reads CASSYRQSSYEQYF. The DNA of the CDR3 is TGTGCCAGCAGTTACAGACAGAGCTCCTACGAGCAGTACTTC. The chain couples TRBV6-5 to TRBJ2-7; maybe TRBD1 (5 bases). Trimming stripped 2 bases from V and 0 bases from J, with 8 bases between. The CDR3 is 14 residues long. Germline V CDR1 and CDR2: MNHEY, SVGAGI.

In this sample, this clone turned up a few times. This CDR3 is also generated by other DNA sequences in the sample. V gene TRBV5-4 combines with J gene TRBJ2-7; D is perhaps TRBD1 (5 bases). V lost 0 bases to trimming and J lost 0 bases, with 10 bases between them. Germline-derived CDR1 and CDR2 are SGHNT and YYREEE (reference sequence). This CDR3 spans 15 amino acids. CDR3 residues: CASSLGGQGSYEQYF. Written as DNA, the CDR3 is TGTGCCAGCAGCTTGGGTGGTCAGGGCTCCTACGAGCAGTACTTC.

As DNA, the CDR3 is TGTGCCAGCAGCTCTGGAGTGAACACTGAAGCTTTCTTT. Translated, it gives CASSSGVNTEAFF. This sequence joins TRBV7-9 and TRBJ1-1; unclear D gene. Germline values: CDR1 SEHNR, CDR2 FQNEAQ (reference sequence). Trimming left V 4 bases short and J 0 bases short, with 6 bases between. The CDR3 totals 13 residues.

This clone was found many times. The chain employs TRBV30 and TRBJ1-1; D remains ambiguous. CDR3 length equals 13 residues. Germline CDR1 GTSNPN, CDR2 SVGIG (reference sequence). V was shortened by 4 bases and J by 5 bases, with 14 bases between the two germline ends. This CDR3 reads CAWTRGRETEAFF. CDR3 DNA: TGTGCCTGGACCCGGGGAAGAGAGACTGAAGCTTTCTTT.

This clone was detected many times. The chain couples TRBV7-2 to TRBJ1-6, with TRBD1 identical over 7 bases. CDR3 length: 13 residues. Trimming took 6 bases from V and 7 from J; bases not matched to a gene: 3. Germline values: CDR1 SGHTA, CDR2 FQGNSA. The CDR3 DNA reads TGTGCCAGCAGAGTGGGACAGAATTCACCCCTCCACTTT. Translation: CASRVGQNSPLHF. Full variable domain (rest looked up from reference TRBV7-2 and TRBJ1-6): GAGVSQSPSNKVTEKGKDVELRCDPISGHTALYWYRQSLGQGLEFLIYFQGNSAPDKSGLPSDRFSAERTGGSVSTLTIQRTQQEDSAVYLCASRVGQNSPLHFGNGTRLTVT.

The chain carries TRBV5-1 and TRBJ2-3; 10 bases align to TRBD1. The CDR3 has 15 amino acids. CDR1 is SGHRS and CDR2 is YFSETQ in the germline V gene. J was trimmed by 3 bases and V by 6 bases; bases with no gene match: 7. Here the CDR3 reads CASTLGTGVTDTQYF. The CDR3 coding sequence is TGCGCCAGCACCTTAGGGACAGGGGTGACAGATACGCAGTATTTT.

This clone was seen only a few times. The chain combines TRBV7-2 with TRBJ1-6, with 7 nucleotides matching TRBD1. Per germline, CDR1 SGHTA and CDR2 FQGNSA. CDR3 length: 14 amino acids. The trim removed 5 bases at V and 7 bases at J, leaving 5 bases unmatched. The DNA of the CDR3 is TGTGCCAGCAGCCCGGACAGGTTAAATTCACCCCTCCACTTT. It encodes CASSPDRLNSPLHF.

This clone was picked up a small number of times. The genes are TRBV30 and TRBJ2-7; D may be TRBD2 (6 bases). The V gene's germline CDR1 is GTSNPN and CDR2 SVGIG (reference sequence). This CDR3 spans 11 amino acids. Trimming cost V 5 bases and J 6 bases, with 11 bases left between them. The chain's CDR3 is CAWGGGTEQYF. CDR3 coding DNA: TGTGCCTGGGGAGGAGGGACCGAGCAGTACTTC. Together with reference TRBV30 and TRBJ2-7, the CDR3 gives the full variable domain: SQTIHQWPATLVQPVGSPLSLECTVEGTSNPNLYWYRQAAGRGLQLLFYSVGIGQISSEVPQNLSASRPQDRQFILSSKKLLLSDSGFYLCAWGGGTEQYFGPGTRLTVT.

The V gene is TRBV4-3, the J gene TRBJ1-1, with TRBD1 matching 7 bases. Germline trimming cut 4 bases from V and 3 bases from J; bases unmatched to any gene: 5. Germline CDR1 reads LGHNA; CDR2 reads YSLEER. The CDR3 is made up of 14 amino acids. The CDR3 DNA sequence: TGCGCCAGCAGCCCTCGACAGGGATACACTGAAGCTTTCTTT. Protein product: CASSPRQGYTEAFF.

The table lists this clone with a few counts. The chain recombines TRBV6-1 with TRBJ2-3; maybe TRBD2 (7 bases). Trimming shortened V by 8 bases and J by 7 bases, and 13 bases separated the two germline ends. Germline CDR1 reads MNHNS; CDR2 reads SASEGT. The CDR3 sequence is 12 residues long. The CDR3 DNA follows: TGTGCCAGCGCCGGGGGGCGCAATACGCAGTATTTT. Translating it yields CASAGGRNTQYF.

This rearrangement joins TRBV7-6 to TRBJ2-3; 10 bases fit TRBD2. The germline CDR1 and CDR2 sequences are SGHVS and FNYEAQ. Germline trimming cut 1 base from V and 2 bases from J; bases unmatched to any gene: 3. The CDR3 runs to 16 residues. The CDR3 DNA sequence: TGTGCCAGCAGCTTAGGCCTAGCGGGAGACACAGATACGCAGTATTTT. Protein: CASSLGLAGDTDTQYF.

The rearrangement joins TRBV5-1 to TRBJ2-1; maybe TRBD2 (6 bases). The CDR3 loop spans 15 amino acids. Looked up from germline, CDR1 is SGHRS and CDR2 is YFSETQ. V shed 2 bases and J shed 4 bases, with 13 bases lying between them. CDR3 coding DNA: TGCGCCAGCAGCTTTTCCAGCGGGTCTTACAATGAGCAGTTCTTC. Amino acids: CASSFSSGSYNEQFF.

This rearrangement joins TRBV7-9 to TRBJ1-1; perhaps TRBD1 as D (5 bases). Germline V gives CDR1 SEHNR, CDR2 FQNEAQ (reference sequence). V lost 5 bases and J 2 bases, leaving 12 bases between the germline ends. This CDR3 region has 14 residues. The CDR3, as DNA: TGTGCCAGCAGCCCCGACAGCTTAAACACTGAAGCTTTCTTT. It yields the protein CASSPDSLNTEAFF. The variable domain in full, with the rest retrieved from reference TRBV7-9 and TRBJ1-1, is DTGVSQNPRHKITKRGQNVTFRCDPISEHNRLYWYRQTLGQGPEFLTYFQNEAQLEKSRLLSDRFSAERPKGSFSTLEIQRTEQGDSAMYLCASSPDSLNTEAFFGQGTRLTVV.

The chain employs TRBV11-2 and TRBJ2-2, with D perhaps being TRBD1 or TRBD2 (6 bases each). The CDR3 has 14 residues. V was pared by 5 bases and J by 6 bases, with 13 bases between. Germline V gene sequence: CDR1 SGHAT, CDR2 FQNNGV. In DNA form, the CDR3 reads TGTGCCAGCAGCCTAGGGGGAGGATCCGGGGAGCTGTTTTTT. It encodes CASSLGGGSGELFF. The full variable domain, in which reference TRBV11-2 and TRBJ2-2 provide the parts outside the CDR3, is EAGVAQSPRYKIIEKRQSVAFWCNPISGHATLYWYQQILGQGPKLLIQFQNNGVVDDSQLPKDRFSAERLKGVDSTLKIQPAKLEDSAVYLCASSLGGGSGELFFGEGSRLTVL.

The chain links TRBV5-1 to TRBJ1-5; 10 bases match TRBD1. The V gene end was trimmed by 4 bases and the J gene end by 2 bases; junction bases not matched to a gene: 6. The CDR3 runs to 16 residues. Germline CDR1 SGHRS, CDR2 YFSETQ. The CDR3, as DNA: TGCGCCAGCAGCACGGGCGGGACAGGGGGCAATCAGCCCCAGCATTTT. Its translation: CASSTGGTGGNQPQHF.

The V gene is TRBV7-2, the J gene TRBJ1-2; TRBD1 matches 8 bases. CDR1 and CDR2 from the germline V gene are SGHTA and FQGNSA. The CDR3 sequence is 14 residues long. V lost 6 bases to trimming and J lost 8 bases; unmatched junction nucleotides: 11. The CDR3 nucleotides are TGTGCCAGCAGGGCAGGGGGCATGGCACAGGGCTACACCTTC. This gives the protein CASRAGGMAQGYTF.

The chain couples TRBV7-8 to TRBJ1-3; TRBD1 matches 7 bases. Germline V gene lookup returns CDR1 SGHVS and CDR2 FQNEAQ. With V trimmed by 2 bases and J by 4 bases, 5 bases remained unmatched. CDR3 length equals 15 residues. In nucleotides, the CDR3 is TGTGCCAGCAGCTTATCCACAGGGGTGGGAAACACCATATATTTT. Its protein product is CASSLSTGVGNTIYF.

The chain is built from TRBV2 and TRBJ1-4; TRBD1 might be the D (5 bases). The CDR3 covers 17 residues. From germline, CDR1 is SNHLY and CDR2 FYNNEI. The V end lost 3 bases, the J end lost 0 bases, and 14 bases lay between the germline ends. The CDR3 coding sequence is TGTGCCAGCAGTGATCCGTCCAGGGTGTCAACTAATGAAAAACTGTTTTTT. This translates into CASSDPSRVSTNEKLFF. The whole variable domain, filled in from reference TRBV2 and TRBJ1-4, reads EPEVTQTPSHQVTQMGQEVILRCVPISNHLYFYWYRQILGQKVEFLVSFYNNEISEKSEIFDDQFSVERPDGSNFTLKIRSTKLEDSAMYFCASSDPSRVSTNEKLFFGSGTQLSVL.

The CDR3 bases are TGCGCCAGCAGCCAAGACCCAGGAGGAAACTATGGCTACACCTTC. It translates to CASSQDPGGNYGYTF. The chain uses TRBV4-3 and TRBJ1-2; D is undetermined. Deletions cut 0 bases from V and 2 bases from J, with 10 bases between. The CDR3 runs to 15 residues. Per germline, CDR1 LGHNA and CDR2 YSLEER.

This clone was recorded a few times. The chain recombines TRBV5-1 with TRBJ2-5; TRBD2 matches at 10 bases. There are 16 residues in the CDR3. The V gene end was trimmed by 0 bases and the J gene end by 3 bases; junction bases not matched to a gene: 5. Germline CDR1 reads SGHRS; CDR2 reads YFSETQ. The CDR3 reads CASSLGGLAWEETQYF. The CDR3 DNA is TGCGCCAGCAGCTTGGGGGGACTAGCGTGGGAAGAGACCCAGTACTTC.

This clone was observed a handful of times. The chain recombines TRBV7-6 with TRBJ2-1, with TRBD1 identical over 9 bases. With V trimmed by 5 bases and J by 8 bases, 4 bases remained unmatched. The CDR3 sequence is 13 residues long. From germline, CDR1 is SGHVS and CDR2 FNYEAQ. CDR3 in amino acids: CASSHRGRDEQFF. The CDR3 DNA reads as TGTGCCAGCAGCCACAGGGGGCGTGATGAGCAGTTCTTC.

This clone was seen at least ten times. The rearrangement joins TRBV29-1 to TRBJ1-2; weak D call: TRBD1 (5 bases). The CDR3 is 11 residues long. Germline lookup yields CDR1 SQVTM and CDR2 ANQGSEA. Between the trimmed V and J ends, which lost 7 bases and 4 bases, there was a span of 10 bases. Here the CDR3 reads CSGGHAYGYTF. The CDR3 DNA reads as TGCAGCGGAGGACACGCCTATGGCTACACCTTC.